Listed below are T cell receptor beta chains from one sample, sequenced in a study of CD8+CD57+ T cells in acquired aplastic anemia. TCRdb used MiXCR to reprocess the reads, holding one entry per CDR3 protein. Here the sample spans some 150,000 distinct CDR3 sequences, about 52% being singletons. Sequenced: sorted CD4+, CD8+, or CD8+CD57+ T cells (not recorded which) from PBMCs. The receptor set was obtained from a human donor with aplastic anemia. Both conserved end residues are part of each CDR3. D genes are given only for firm matches. The listing skips clone size in some rows; elsewhere it reads once, few, many or a size class.

V: TRBV25-1; J: TRBJ2-5; size: .; D: .; CDR3: CASSEFRASKETQYF; DNA: TGTGCCAGCAGTGAATTTAGGGCTAGCAAAGAGACCCAGTACTTC
V: TRBV12-3/TRBV12-4; J: TRBJ1-4; size: few; D: .; CDR3: CASSLYRPGDQREKLFF; DNA: TGTGCCAGCAGTTTATACCGCCCCGGGGATCAACGGGAAAAACTGTTTTTT
V: TRBV24-1; J: TRBJ2-1; size: many; D: .; CDR3: CATSDLGDKGEQFF; DNA: TGTGCCACCAGTGATTTGGGGGACAAAGGTGAGCAGTTCTTC
V: TRBV7-6; J: TRBJ1-3; size: many; D: TRBD1; CDR3: CASSLSDRDARNTIYF; DNA: TGTGCCAGCAGCCTTTCCGACAGGGACGCCCGAAACACCATATATTTT
V: TRBV9; J: TRBJ1-4; size: .; D: .; CDR3: CASSVGVEEKLFF; DNA: TGTGCCAGCAGCGTAGGAGTGGAGGAAAAACTGTTTTTT
V: TRBV19; J: TRBJ2-1; size: .; D: .; CDR3: CASSILAPSSYNEQFF; DNA: TGTGCCAGTAGTATCCTAGCGCCGAGCTCCTACAATGAGCAGTTCTTC
V: TRBV7-8; J: TRBJ2-7; size: many; D: TRBD1; CDR3: CASSLADRKMGGEQYF; DNA: TGTGCCAGCAGCTTAGCGGACAGGAAAATGGGTGGCGAGCAGTACTTC
V: TRBV24-1; J: TRBJ2-3; size: few; D: .; CDR3: CATSGETDTQYF; DNA: TGTGCCACCTCGGGGGAGACGGATACGCAGTATTTT
V: TRBV12-3/TRBV12-4; J: TRBJ2-1; size: .; D: TRBD2; CDR3: CASSGFSGGAYNEQFF; DNA: TGTGCCAGCAGCGGATTCAGCGGGGGGGCCTACAATGAGCAGTTCTTC
V: TRBV20-1; J: TRBJ2-3; size: few; D: TRBD1; CDR3: CRGQESTDTQYF; DNA: TGCAGGGGACAGGAGAGCACAGATACGCAGTATTTT
V: TRBV7-2; J: TRBJ2-3; size: .; D: .; CDR3: CASSLAPWRVRGDTQYF; DNA: TGTGCCAGCAGCTTAGCCCCCTGGCGGGTGAGGGGAGATACGCAGTATTTT
V: TRBV19; J: TRBJ2-3; size: many; D: TRBD2; CDR3: CASSVPAGDTDTQYF; DNA: TGTGCCAGTAGCGTTCCAGCGGGGGACACAGATACGCAGTATTTT
V: TRBV12-5; J: TRBJ1-1; size: few; D: .; CDR3: CASGRDGPNTEAFF; DNA: TGTGCTAGTGGCAGGGACGGGCCTAACACTGAAGCTTTCTTT
V: TRBV6-2/TRBV6-3; J: TRBJ1-4; size: many; D: .; CDR3: CASGEKLFF; DNA: TGTGCCAGCGGCGAAAAACTGTTTTTT
V: TRBV20-1; J: TRBJ2-1; size: .; D: TRBD2; CDR3: CSARTSGGNNEQFF; DNA: TGCAGTGCAAGGACTAGCGGGGGAAACAATGAGCAGTTCTTC
V: TRBV7-3; J: TRBJ2-7; size: .; D: .; CDR3: CASSLTAYHEQYF; DNA: TGTGCCAGCAGCCTCACCGCATACCACGAGCAGTACTTC
V: TRBV4-1; J: TRBJ2-7; size: many; D: TRBD1; CDR3: CASSHKISGQGTYEQYF; DNA: TGCGCCAGCAGCCACAAGATTTCCGGACAGGGAACCTACGAGCAGTACTTC
V: TRBV19; J: TRBJ2-5; size: few; D: .; CDR3: CASSVTGGGETQYF; DNA: TGTGCCAGTTCGGTTACGGGGGGCGGGGAGACCCAGTACTTC
V: TRBV4-2; J: TRBJ2-5; size: .; D: .; CDR3: CASSQDQGQQETQYF; DNA: TGTGCCAGCAGCCAAGATCAAGGCCAGCAAGAGACCCAGTACTTC
V: TRBV20-1; J: TRBJ2-1; size: once; D: .; CDR3: CSAKTGSSSYNEQFF; DNA: TGCAGTGCAAAGACCGGGTCCAGCTCCTACAATGAGCAGTTCTTC
V: TRBV5-6; J: TRBJ1-5; size: .; D: TRBD1; CDR3: CASSEGQGGQPQHF; DNA: TGTGCCAGCAGTGAAGGACAGGGTGGACAGCCCCAGCATTTT
V: TRBV6-2/TRBV6-3; J: TRBJ1-1; size: many; D: .; CDR3: CASSYSSRLNTEAFF; DNA: TGTGCCAGCAGTTACTCGAGCAGGCTGAACACTGAAGCTTTCTTT
V: TRBV10-3; J: TRBJ2-1; size: many; D: TRBD2; CDR3: CAISEKWGGGGSTILQFF; DNA: TGTGCCATCAGTGAGAAGTGGGGCGGGGGGGGCTCAACAATTTTGCAGTTCTTC